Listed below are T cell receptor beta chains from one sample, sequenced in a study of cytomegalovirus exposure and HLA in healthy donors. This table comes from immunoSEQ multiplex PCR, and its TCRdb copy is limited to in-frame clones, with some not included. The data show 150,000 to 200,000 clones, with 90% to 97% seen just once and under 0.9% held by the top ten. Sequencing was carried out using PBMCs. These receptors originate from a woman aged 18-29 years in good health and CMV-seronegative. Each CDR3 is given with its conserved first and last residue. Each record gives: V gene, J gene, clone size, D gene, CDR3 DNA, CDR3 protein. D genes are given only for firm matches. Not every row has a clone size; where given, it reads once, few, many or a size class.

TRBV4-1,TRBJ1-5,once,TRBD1,TGCGCCAGCAGACAGACAGGGGTGGACAATCAGCCCCAGCATTTT,CASRQTGVDNQPQHF
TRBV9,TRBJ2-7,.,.,TGTGCCAGCGGAAGGGGGGGCTCAGGTTGGGAGCAGTACTTC,CASGRGGSGWEQYF
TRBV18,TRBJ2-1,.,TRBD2,TGTGCCAGCTCACCGTTGGGGACTAGCGGAAATCTAGGATACAATGAGCAGTTCTTC,CASSPLGTSGNLGYNEQFF
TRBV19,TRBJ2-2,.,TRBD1,TGTGCCAGTAGTCCGTCAAAACTACAGGGGGCCACCGGGGAGCTGTTTTTT,CASSPSKLQGATGELFF
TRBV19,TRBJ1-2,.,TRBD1,TGTGCCAGTAGTTTCGGGACAGGGACCTATGGCTACACCTTC,CASSFGTGTYGYTF
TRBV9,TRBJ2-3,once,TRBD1,TGTGCCAGCAGCGTAGGGGACAGGGACCCAGATACGCAGTATTTT,CASSVGDRDPDTQYF
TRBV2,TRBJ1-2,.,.,TGTGCCAGCAGTGCGGCAGGGGCGCAAGGCTACACCTTC,CASSAAGAQGYTF
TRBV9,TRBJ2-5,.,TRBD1,TGTGCCAGCAGCGTGAGGGGGACAGGGATGTACCAAGAGACCCAGTACTTC,CASSVRGTGMYQETQYF
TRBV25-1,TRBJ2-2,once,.,TGTGCCAGCAGTGAATCCGTCACCGGGGAGCTGTTTTTT,CASSESVTGELFF
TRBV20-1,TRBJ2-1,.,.,TGCAGTGCTAGAGAACTGGATGAGCAGTTCTTC,CSARELDEQFF
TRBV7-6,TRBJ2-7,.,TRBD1,TGTGCCAGCAGCCCCCAACACAGGGGCGGATACGAGCAGTACTTC,CASSPQHRGGYEQYF
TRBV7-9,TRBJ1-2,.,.,TGTGCCAGCAGCTCTCCTATGGAGGGTGGCTACACCTTC,CASSSPMEGGYTF
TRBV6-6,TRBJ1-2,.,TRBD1,TGTGCCAGCATGGTAGGCTCGAACAGGGGCTCTGGCTACACCTTC,CASMVGSNRGSGYTF
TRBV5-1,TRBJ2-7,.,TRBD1,TGCGCCAGCAGCTCCGGGACAGGGACTCTGCGGCAGTACTTC,CASSSGTGTLRQYF
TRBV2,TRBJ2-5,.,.,TGTGCCAGCAGTGTACAGGTCTTGTCGCAAGAGGCCCAGTACTTC,CASSVQVLSQEAQYF
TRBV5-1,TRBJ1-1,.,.,TGCGCCAGCAGCTTGGATGTCTACACTGAAGCTTTCTTT,CASSLDVYTEAFF
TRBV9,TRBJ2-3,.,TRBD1,TGTGCCAGCAGCCCAGAGGGAGGACAGGGAGTAGATACGCAGTATTTT,CASSPEGGQGVDTQYF
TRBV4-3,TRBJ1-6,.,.,TGCGCCAGCAGCCAAGTTCAACAGGGAAATTCACCCCTCCACTTT,CASSQVQQGNSPLHF
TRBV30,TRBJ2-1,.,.,TGTGCCTGGAGTTCAGATACCCTCGAGCAGTTCTTC,CAWSSDTLEQFF
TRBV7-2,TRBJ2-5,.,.,TGTGCCAGCAGCTTAGTAGGGGGGGCTCCAGAGACCCAGTACTTC,CASSLVGGAPETQYF
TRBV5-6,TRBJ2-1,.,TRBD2,TGTGCCAGCAGCTTAGAAAGCGGGGGGTACTACAATGAGCAGTTCTTC,CASSLESGGYYNEQFF
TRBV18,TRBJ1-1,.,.,TGTGCCAGCTCAACTACAGGGTCTCCGAACACTGAAGCTTTCTTT,CASSTTGSPNTEAFF
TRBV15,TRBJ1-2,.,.,TGTGCCACCAGCAGACAAGCAACCTATGGCTACACCTTC,CATSRQATYGYTF
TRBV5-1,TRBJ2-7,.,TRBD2,TGCGCCAGCAGCCGAGGGACTAGCGCCTCCTACGAGCAGTACTTC,CASSRGTSASYEQYF
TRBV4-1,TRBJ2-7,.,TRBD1,TGCGCCAGCAGCCAAGACCGCCGGTGGGGACAGGGTGATGTCGCGGGCTCCTACGAGCAGTACTTC,CASSQDRRWGQGDVAGSYEQYF
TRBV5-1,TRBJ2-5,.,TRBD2,TGCGCCAGCAGCCAGGGACTAGCGGGGGGGCAAGAGACCCAGTACTTC,CASSQGLAGGQETQYF
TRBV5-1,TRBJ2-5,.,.,TGCGCCAGCAGCCAGCAAGAGACCCAGTACTTC,CASSQQETQYF
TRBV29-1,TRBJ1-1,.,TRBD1,TGCAGCGTTCTGGGGGGACAGGGGAGCACTGAAGCTTTCTTT,CSVLGGQGSTEAFF
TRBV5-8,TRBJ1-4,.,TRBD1,TGTGCCAGCAGCTTTAAGGGGGCCCGGGAAAAACTGTTTTTT,CASSFKGAREKLFF
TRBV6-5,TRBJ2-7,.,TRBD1,TGTGCCAGCAGTTCCAGAACAGGGGGCCTTTACTACGAGCAGTACTTC,CASSSRTGGLYYEQYF
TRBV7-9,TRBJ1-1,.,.,TGTGCCAGCAGCATTAGTTTTTCTGGGCTGGGCACTGAAGCTTTCTTT,CASSISFSGLGTEAFF
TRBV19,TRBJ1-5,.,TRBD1,TGTGCCAGTAGTATAGAAACAGGGGGTGGCAATCAGCCCCAGCATTTT,CASSIETGGGNQPQHF
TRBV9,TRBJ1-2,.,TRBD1,TGTGCCAGCAGCGACGAGGACAGGGTGGATCATGGCTACACCTTC,CASSDEDRVDHGYTF
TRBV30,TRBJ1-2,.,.,TGTGCCTGGACTCGGCCAGGGTGGGGCTACACCTTC,CAWTRPGWGYTF
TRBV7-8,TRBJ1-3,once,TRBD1,TGTGCCAGCAGCTTATTTCCGGGGACAGGGCTCTTGAAGGACGGAAACACCATATATTTT,CASSLFPGTGLLKDGNTIYF